This is a list of T cell receptor beta chains from one sample in a study of CD8+CD57+ T cells in acquired aplastic anemia. MiXCR was run by TCRdb on the reads, yielding one entry per CDR3 protein. The profile covers 200,000 to 250,000 distinct CDR3 sequences, with more than 40% appearing a single time and approximately 7.8% taken by the ten largest. The sequenced material came from sorted CD4+, CD8+, or CD8+CD57+ T cells (not recorded which) from PBMCs. The receptors here all came from a human donor with aplastic anemia. CDR3s include the opening cysteine and the closing phenylalanine or tryptophan. A D gene is named only where the DNA matches it firmly.

TRBV15,NA,CATSRAGAGGANVLTF
TRBV7-9,TRBD1,CASSALFRQGKLFF
TRBV7-9,NA,CASSSSISNYYEQYF
TRBV6-4,NA,CASSLLGPNTLYF
TRBV13,TRBD2,CASSVRSGGLGNTQYF
TRBV7-8,NA,CASSSTETQYF
TRBV15,NA,CATSRDSYKGDGYNEQFF
TRBV7-9,NA,CASRTTETGELFF
TRBV5-1,TRBD1,CASKEDRFNEQFF
TRBV20-1,TRBD2,CSALAGTYEQYF
TRBV19,NA,CASSTSGGSTLEQYF
TRBV7-9,NA,CASNDVREGPGEAFF
TRBV6-5,TRBD2,CASSPGLAGVYEQYF
TRBV20-1,NA,CSAMGLKDNEQFF
TRBV29-1,NA,CSVGMEGYEQYF
TRBV9,NA,CASSAQTGTNYGYTF
TRBV29-1,NA,CQVGGGAASPLHF
TRBV29-1,NA,CSVDAGNTIYF
TRBV7-2,NA,CASSLGPGVSYEQYF
TRBV5-1,NA,CASSRAGYPGNTIYF
TRBV20-1,NA,CSARGDPGNTEAFF
TRBV7-9,NA,CASSTSLQGTAGELFF
TRBV30,TRBD1,CAWSLGQGVGNTIYF
TRBV7-9,TRBD2,CASSFSAGPSYNEQFF
TRBV6-5,NA,CASRNRVGGPEAFF
TRBV4-1,NA,CASSQNLDTQYF
TRBV7-2,TRBD2,CASSNSGLAGTETQYF
TRBV27,NA,CASSFGRLINEQFF
TRBV19,NA,CASSRDGNQPQHF
TRBV7-9,NA,CASSLWTQNTEAFF
TRBV15,NA,CATSRDRGSDNSPLHF
TRBV20-1,NA,CSARASSYNEQFF
TRBV7-2,TRBD2,CASSLDWSGLAGGMETQYF
TRBV7-2,NA,CASSLAASIDTQYF
TRBV7-2,NA,CASSESLYEQYF
TRBV9,NA,CASSAAVVRGHQETQYF
TRBV9,NA,CASSVTGLSGNTIYF
TRBV29-1,TRBD1,CSVTGGYYGYTF
TRBV5-6,TRBD1,CASSSLQGANSPLHF
TRBV27,NA,CASSLWQGSYGYTF
TRBV4-3,TRBD1,CASSQVDRGSEAFF
TRBV9,TRBD2,CASSAPLAGGGNEQFF
TRBV7-9,NA,CASSVGGQFYEQYF
TRBV6-2/TRBV6-3,NA,CASSYADTSYTDTQYF
TRBV15,NA,CATSRDRSTGFKNIQYF
TRBV7-2,TRBD1,CASSFLLSGGHNQPQHF
TRBV9,NA,CASSPWGFTDTQYF
TRBV4-3,NA,CASSPGTADNEQFF
TRBV6-5,NA,CASSLSNPNSPLHF
TRBV29-1,NA,CSVDGAMNTEAFF
TRBV2,NA,CASRGVVFEAFF
TRBV7-9,TRBD1,CAIQGADIQYF
TRBV7-9,TRBD1,CASSLRGRGANQPQHF